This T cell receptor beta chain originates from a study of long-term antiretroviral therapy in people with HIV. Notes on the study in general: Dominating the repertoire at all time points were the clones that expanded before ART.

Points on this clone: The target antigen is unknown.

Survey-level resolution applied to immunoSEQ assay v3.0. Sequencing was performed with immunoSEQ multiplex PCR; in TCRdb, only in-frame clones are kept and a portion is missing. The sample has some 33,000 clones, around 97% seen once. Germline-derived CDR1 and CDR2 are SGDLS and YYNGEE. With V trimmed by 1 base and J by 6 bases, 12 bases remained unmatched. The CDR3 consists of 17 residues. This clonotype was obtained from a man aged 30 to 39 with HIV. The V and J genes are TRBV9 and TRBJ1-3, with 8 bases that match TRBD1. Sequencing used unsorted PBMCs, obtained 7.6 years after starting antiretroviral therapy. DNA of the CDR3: TGTGCCAGCAGCGTATCCCCCTGGGACAGGTGGGAAAACACCATATATTTT. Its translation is CASSVSPWDRWENTIYF.